This T cell receptor beta chain was captured by sequencing in a study of blood T cell repertoires in COVID-19. Source study methods: Scientists estimated how many nucleated cells there were by amplifying reference gene primers. Clones were read by immunoSEQ multiplex PCR, and TCRdb kept only the in-frame ones, dropping some. The V and J calls and the clone size are those of that table, but D and trimming were determined from the DNA. Among 60,000 to 85,000 clones, 90% were seen once, and the ten largest hold roughly 1.5%. The CDR3 is made up of 14 amino acids. V lost 1 base, J lost 7 bases, and 8 bases lay in between. The germline V gene has CDR1 SEHNR and CDR2 FQNEAQ (reference sequence).

This sequence was found in a man aged 50-60 years with acute or convalescent COVID-19. Sequencing used peripheral blood. The V and J genes are TRBV7-9 and TRBJ1-6; D ambiguous. CDR3 region: CASSLDLSNSPLHF. DNA for the CDR3: TGTGCCAGCAGCTTAGATTTGTCAAATTCACCCCTCCACTTT.